The subject of this entry is one TCR beta chain. The V end was cut by 4 bases, the J end by 0 bases, with 10 bases between. Germline-derived CDR1 and CDR2 are SGHRS and YFSETQ. CDR3 length: 14 amino acids. Authors' data handling: For nucleated cells, counts were estimated from reference gene primer amplification. Sequenced by immunoSEQ multiplex PCR; TCRdb stores in-frame clones only, minus some. The V and J calls and clone size come from that table; D and trimming were worked out from the DNA. The sample holds 150,000 to 200,000 clones, 81% seen once. This sample was taken from a study of blood T cell repertoires in COVID-19. Across the whole study: Whether acute or convalescent, the COVID-19 samples came from the United States, Italy and Spain. Nucleic acid was either cDNA or gDNA, and it came from T cells, B-cell-depleted T cells, or PBMCs.

This chain links TRBV5-1 with TRBJ1-1; no clear D gene. This sequence originates from a man in his sixties with active or convalescent COVID-19. The sequenced sample was peripheral blood. Written as DNA, the CDR3 is TGCGCCAGCAGCCCTTTACAGCTGAACACTGAAGCTTTCTTT. Protein product: CASSPLQLNTEAFF. The variable domain in full, completed from reference TRBV5-1 and TRBJ1-1, reads KAGVTQTPRYLIKTRGQQVTLSCSPISGHRSVSWYQQTPGQGLQFLFEYFSETQRNKGNFPGRFSGRQFSNSRSEMNVSTLELGDSALYLCASSPLQLNTEAFFGQGTRLTVV.